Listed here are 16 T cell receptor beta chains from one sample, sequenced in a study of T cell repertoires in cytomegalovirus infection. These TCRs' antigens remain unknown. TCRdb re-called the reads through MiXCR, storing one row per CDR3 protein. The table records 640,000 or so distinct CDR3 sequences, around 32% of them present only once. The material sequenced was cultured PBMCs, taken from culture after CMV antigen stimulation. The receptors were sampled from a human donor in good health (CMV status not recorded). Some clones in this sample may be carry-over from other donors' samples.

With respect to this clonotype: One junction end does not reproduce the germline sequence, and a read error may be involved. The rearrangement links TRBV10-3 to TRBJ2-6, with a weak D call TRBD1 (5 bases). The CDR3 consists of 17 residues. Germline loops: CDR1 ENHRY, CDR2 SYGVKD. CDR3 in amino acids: CASHDQDGHSWANVLTF. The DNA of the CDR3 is TGTGCCTCGCACGACCAGGACGGACACTCTTGGGCCAACGTCCTGACTTTC.

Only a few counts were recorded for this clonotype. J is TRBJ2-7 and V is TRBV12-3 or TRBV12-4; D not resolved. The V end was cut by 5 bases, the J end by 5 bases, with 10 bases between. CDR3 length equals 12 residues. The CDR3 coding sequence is TGTGCCAGCAGTCCCTCGGGCCACGAGCAGTACTTC. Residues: CASSPSGHEQYF.

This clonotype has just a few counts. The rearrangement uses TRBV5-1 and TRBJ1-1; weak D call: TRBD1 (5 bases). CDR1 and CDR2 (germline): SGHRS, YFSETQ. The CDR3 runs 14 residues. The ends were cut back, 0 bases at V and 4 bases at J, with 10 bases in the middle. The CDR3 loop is CASSLGSGSTEAFF. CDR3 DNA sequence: TGCGCCAGCAGCTTGGGATCAGGGTCCACTGAAGCTTTCTTT.

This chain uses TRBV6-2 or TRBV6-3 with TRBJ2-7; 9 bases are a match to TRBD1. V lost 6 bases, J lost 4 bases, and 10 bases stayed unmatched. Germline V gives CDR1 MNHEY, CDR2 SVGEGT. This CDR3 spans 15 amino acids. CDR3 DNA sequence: TGTGCCAGCAGATACCGGGACAGGGACTGGTACGAGCAGTACTTC. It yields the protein CASRYRDRDWYEQYF.

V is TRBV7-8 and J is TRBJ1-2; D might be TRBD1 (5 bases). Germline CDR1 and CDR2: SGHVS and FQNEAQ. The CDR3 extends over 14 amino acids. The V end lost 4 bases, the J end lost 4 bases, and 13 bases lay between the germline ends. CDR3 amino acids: CASSSQGSPYGYTF. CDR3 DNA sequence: TGTGCCAGCAGCTCCCAGGGCTCTCCCTATGGCTACACCTTC.

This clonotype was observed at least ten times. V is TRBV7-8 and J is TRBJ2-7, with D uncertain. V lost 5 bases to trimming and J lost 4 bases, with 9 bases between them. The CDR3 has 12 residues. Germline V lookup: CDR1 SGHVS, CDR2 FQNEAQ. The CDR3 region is CASSAGGYEQYF. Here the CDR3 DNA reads TGTGCCAGCAGCGCAGGTGGTTACGAGCAGTACTTC.

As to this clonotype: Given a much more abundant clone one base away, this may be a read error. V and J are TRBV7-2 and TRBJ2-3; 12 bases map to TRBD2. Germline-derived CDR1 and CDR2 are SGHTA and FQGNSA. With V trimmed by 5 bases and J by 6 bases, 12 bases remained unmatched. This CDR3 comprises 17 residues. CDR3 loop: CASSIVGLAGPQDTQYF. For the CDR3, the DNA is TGTGCCAGCAGCATCGTTGGACTAGCGGGACCCCAGGATACGCAGTATTTT.

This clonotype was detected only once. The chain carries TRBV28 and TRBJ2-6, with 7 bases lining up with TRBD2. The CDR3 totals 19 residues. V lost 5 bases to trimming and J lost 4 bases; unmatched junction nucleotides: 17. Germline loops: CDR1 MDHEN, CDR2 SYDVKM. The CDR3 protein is CASSRGVSGPSGGANVLTF. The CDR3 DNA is TGTGCCAGCAGTCGGGGCGTTAGCGGGCCCTCAGGGGGGGCCAACGTCCTGACTTTC.

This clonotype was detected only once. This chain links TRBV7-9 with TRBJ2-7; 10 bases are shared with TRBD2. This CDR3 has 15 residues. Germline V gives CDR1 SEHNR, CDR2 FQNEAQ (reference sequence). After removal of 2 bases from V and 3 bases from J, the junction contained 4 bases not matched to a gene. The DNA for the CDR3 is TGTGCCAGCAGCTTAAAGGCTAGCGGGAGCTACGAGCAGTACTTC. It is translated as CASSLKASGSYEQYF.

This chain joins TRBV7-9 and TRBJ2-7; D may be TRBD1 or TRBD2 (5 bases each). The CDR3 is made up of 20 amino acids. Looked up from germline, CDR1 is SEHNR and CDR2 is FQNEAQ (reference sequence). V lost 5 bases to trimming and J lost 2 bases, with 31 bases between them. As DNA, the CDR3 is TGTGCCAGCAGCCTTGATTTAGGGGACCACCTTCTTTCTCCTACCTACGAGCAGTACTTC. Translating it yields CASSLDLGDHLLSPTYEQYF. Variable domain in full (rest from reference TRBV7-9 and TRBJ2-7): DTGVSQNPRHKITKRGQNVTFRCDPISEHNRLYWYRQTLGQGPEFLTYFQNEAQLEKSRLLSDRFSAERPKGSFSTLEIQRTEQGDSAMYLCASSLDLGDHLLSPTYEQYFGPGTRLTVT.

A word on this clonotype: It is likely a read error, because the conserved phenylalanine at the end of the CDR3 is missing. Written as DNA, the CDR3 is TGTGCCAGCAGTGCCCTCACTTGTGACAGGGGGCTGGAGACCCAGTACCTC. It translates to CASSALTCDRGLETQYL. The chain employs TRBV2 and TRBJ2-5, with 10 positions matching TRBD1. The CDR3 loop spans 17 amino acids. The V and J ends lost 4 bases and 5 bases, in that order; junction bases with no gene match: 13. Per the germline V gene, CDR1 is SNHLY and CDR2 is FYNNEI.

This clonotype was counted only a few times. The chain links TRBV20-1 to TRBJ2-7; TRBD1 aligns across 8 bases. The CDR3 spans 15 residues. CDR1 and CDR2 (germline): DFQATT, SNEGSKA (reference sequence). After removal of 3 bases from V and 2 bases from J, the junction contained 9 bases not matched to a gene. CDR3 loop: CSARRQGFSPYEQYF. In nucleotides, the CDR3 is TGCAGTGCTAGGCGACAGGGGTTTAGTCCCTACGAGCAGTACTTC.

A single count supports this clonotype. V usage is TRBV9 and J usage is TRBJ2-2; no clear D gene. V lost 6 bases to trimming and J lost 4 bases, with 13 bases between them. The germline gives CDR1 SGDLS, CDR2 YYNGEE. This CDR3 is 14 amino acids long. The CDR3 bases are TGTGCCAGCACGCCCTTCTCATCCACCGGGGAGCTGTTTTTT. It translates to CASTPFSSTGELFF.

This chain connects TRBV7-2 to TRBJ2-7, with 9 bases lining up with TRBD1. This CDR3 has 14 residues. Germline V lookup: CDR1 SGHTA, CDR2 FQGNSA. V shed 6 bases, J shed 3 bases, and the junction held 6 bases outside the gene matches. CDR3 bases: TGTGCCAGCAGACCCGGGACAGGGAACTACGAGCAGTACTTC. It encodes CASRPGTGNYEQYF.

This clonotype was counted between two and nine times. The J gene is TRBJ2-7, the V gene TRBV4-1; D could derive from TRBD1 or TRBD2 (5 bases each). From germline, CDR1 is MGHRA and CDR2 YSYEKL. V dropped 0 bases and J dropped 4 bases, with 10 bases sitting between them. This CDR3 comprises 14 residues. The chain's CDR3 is CASSQEGPGYEQYF. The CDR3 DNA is TGCGCCAGCAGCCAAGAGGGGCCGGGATACGAGCAGTACTTC.

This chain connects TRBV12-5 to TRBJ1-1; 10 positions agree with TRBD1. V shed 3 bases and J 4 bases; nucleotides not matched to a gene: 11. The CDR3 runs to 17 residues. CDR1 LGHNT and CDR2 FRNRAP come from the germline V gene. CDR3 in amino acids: CASGLIPGTGEGTEAFF. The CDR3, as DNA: TGTGCTAGTGGTTTAATTCCCGGGACAGGGGAAGGCACTGAAGCTTTCTTT.